Presented here are 32 T cell receptor beta chains from one specimen sequenced in a study of OX40 agonist ivuxolimab in advanced cancers. Generated by immunoSEQ multiplex PCR, the TCRdb table keeps only in-frame clones and is missing some. This sample has around 95,000 clones; just under 95% occur once, and the top ten carry around 0.28%. The sequences come from CD4+ or CD8+ T cells sorted from blood, collected in a trial of the OX40 agonist ivuxolimab. The receptor source for this set is an adult with an advanced solid tumor such as melanoma, head and neck, liver or kidney cancer.

V is TRBV19 and J is TRBJ1-5; D is uncertain. Germline-derived CDR1 and CDR2 are LNHDA and SQIVND (reference sequence). The CDR3 is 13 residues long. V lost 4 bases to trimming and J lost 5 bases, with 9 bases between them. CDR3 bases: TGTGCCAGTAGTACTCCGGGGTATCAGCCCCAGCATTTT. It translates to CASSTPGYQPQHF.

V and J are TRBV7-9 and TRBJ1-1, with 7 bases aligning to TRBD1. Germline V gene sequence: CDR1 SEHNR, CDR2 FQNEAQ (reference sequence). The CDR3 loop spans 15 amino acids. The V and J ends lost 6 bases and 3 bases, in that order; junction bases with no gene match: 10. The chain's CDR3 is CASSRRQGGDTEAFF. CDR3 coding DNA: TGTGCCAGCAGTCGCCGACAGGGTGGTGACACTGAAGCTTTCTTT. The entire variable domain, with the rest obtained from reference TRBV7-9 and TRBJ1-1, is as follows: DTGVSQNPRHKITKRGQNVTFRCDPISEHNRLYWYRQTLGQGPEFLTYFQNEAQLEKSRLLSDRFSAERPKGSFSTLEIQRTEQGDSAMYLCASSRRQGGDTEAFFGQGTRLTVV.

This rearrangement joins TRBV5-1 to TRBJ2-2; 7 nucleotides line up with TRBD2. CDR1 and CDR2 from the germline V gene are SGHRS and YFSETQ. The trim removed 4 bases at V and 8 bases at J, leaving 14 bases unmatched. The CDR3 length is 16 residues. CDR3: CASSLRGDLDPGELFF. The CDR3 DNA is TGCGCCAGCAGCCTCCGGGGGGATCTAGATCCAGGGGAGCTGTTTTTT.

The rearrangement joins TRBV6-6 to TRBJ2-7, with a possible D match to TRBD1 (5 bases). The CDR3 runs 14 residues. Germline CDR1 MNHNY, CDR2 SVGAGI (reference sequence). Trimming cost V 6 bases and J 6 bases, with 18 bases left between them. CDR3 coding DNA: TGTGCCAGCAGCCCCATAGGGGCCTGGGGCGAGCAGTACTTC. The encoded protein is CASSPIGAWGEQYF.

The rearrangement uses TRBV7-3 and TRBJ1-2, with 7 bases identical to TRBD1. The CDR3 runs 13 residues. Germline V gives CDR1 SGHTA, CDR2 FQGTGA. Trimming cost V 5 bases and J 3 bases; bases outside gene matches: 3. This CDR3 is CASSRDRDYGYTF. The CDR3 DNA sequence: TGTGCCAGCAGCCGCGACAGGGACTATGGCTACACCTTC.

This clone is a singleton in its sample. This chain links TRBV28 with TRBJ1-5, with a weak D call TRBD1 (5 bases). The CDR3 spans 12 residues. Germline V lookup: CDR1 MDHEN, CDR2 SYDVKM. The V and J ends lost 8 bases and 11 bases respectively, with 16 bases between them. In nucleotides, the CDR3 is TGTGCCAGCCTCCGAATCCCAGGGACCCAGCATTTT. This codes for CASLRIPGTQHF.

V and J are TRBV7-2 and TRBJ2-3; no clear D gene. The V gene lost 1 base and the J gene lost 5 bases, with 10 bases spanning the gap. Germline V gives CDR1 SGHTA, CDR2 FQGNSA. The CDR3 has 14 residues. In DNA form, the CDR3 reads TGTGCCAGCAGCTTAGACCTCACCCTAGATACGCAGTATTTT. Residues: CASSLDLTLDTQYF.

The rearrangement links TRBV6-6 to TRBJ1-2; the D gene is possibly TRBD1 (5 bases). Trimming took off 5 bases at V and 2 bases at J, with 9 bases between the two ends. The germline V gene encodes CDR1 MNHNY and CDR2 SVGAGI (reference sequence). The CDR3 loop spans 13 amino acids. CDR3 DNA: TGTGCCAGCAGTGACCGACAGAACTATGGCTACACCTTC. Its translation: CASSDRQNYGYTF.

This chain connects TRBV11-2 to TRBJ2-1, with D uncertain. V was pared by 6 bases and J by 6 bases, with 9 bases between. The germline gives CDR1 SGHAT, CDR2 FQNNGV. The CDR3 contains 12 residues. The CDR3 region has the DNA TGTGCCAGCAGGAGGAGAGGCAATGAGCAGTTCTTC. Translating it yields CASRRRGNEQFF.

This clone was detected once. The CDR3 here is CAWTLRGTDTQYF. CDR3 DNA sequence: TGTGCCTGGACCCTGAGAGGCACAGATACGCAGTATTTT. The chain links TRBV30 to TRBJ2-3; no clear D. Germline V CDR1 and CDR2: GTSNPN, SVGIG (reference sequence). Trimming removed 4 bases at V and 1 base at J, with 9 bases between. The CDR3 has 13 amino acids.

The chain couples TRBV30 to TRBJ1-2, with D possibly being TRBD1 (6 bases). The CDR3 has 12 amino acids. CDR1 is GTSNPN and CDR2 is SVGIG in the germline V gene (reference sequence). V lost 2 bases and J 7 bases, leaving 11 bases between the germline ends. The CDR3: CAWSSTGFGYTF. CDR3 nucleotide sequence: TGTGCCTGGAGTTCCACAGGGTTTGGCTACACCTTC.

This chain uses TRBV7-6 with TRBJ2-6; the D is unclear. This CDR3 is built from 13 residues. V was pared by 6 bases and J by 0 bases, with 3 bases between. From germline, CDR1 is SGHVS and CDR2 FNYEAQ. The CDR3 reads CASSISGANVLTF. CDR3 DNA: TGTGCCAGCAGTATCTCTGGGGCCAACGTCCTGACTTTC.

The V call is TRBV4-1, the J call TRBJ1-5; D is unclear. The CDR3 contains 15 residues. Germline lookup yields CDR1 MGHRA and CDR2 YSYEKL. Trimming left V 0 bases short and J 9 bases short, with 15 bases between. The CDR3 nucleotides are TGCGCCAGCAGCCAAGAAGGAACGGGCCGTGGGCCCCAGCATTTT. It translates to CASSQEGTGRGPQHF.

The chain employs TRBV28 and TRBJ1-2; D unclear. V was cut by 2 bases and J by 7 bases, with 17 bases left in between. CDR1 and CDR2 from the germline V gene are MDHEN and SYDVKM. CDR3 length: 15 residues. The CDR3 nucleotides read TGTGCCAGCAGTTTAGAGGCCCCCGACCTAACTGGCTACACCTTC. Translation gives CASSLEAPDLTGYTF.

The chain combines TRBV30 with TRBJ1-3; TRBD1 might be the D (5 bases). The CDR3 sequence is 17 residues long. V was pared by 0 bases and J by 3 bases, with 18 bases between. Looked up from germline, CDR1 is GTSNPN and CDR2 is SVGIG (reference sequence). The CDR3: CAWSVGRAKKGGNTIYF. In DNA form, the CDR3 reads TGTGCCTGGAGTGTCGGCAGGGCCAAAAAAGGTGGAAACACCATATATTTT.

The chain couples TRBV4-1 to TRBJ2-3; D remains ambiguous. The CDR3 sequence is 14 residues long. V was cut by 4 bases and J by 6 bases, with 14 bases left in between. The germline CDR1 and CDR2 sequences are MGHRA and YSYEKL. CDR3 protein: CASSRDFQWDTQYF. The CDR3 nucleotides read TGCGCCAGCAGCCGCGACTTCCAATGGGATACGCAGTATTTT.

Here the CDR3 reads CASSFRTSGSTDTQYF. The DNA of the CDR3 is TGTGCCAGCAGCTTCAGGACTAGCGGGAGCACAGATACGCAGTATTTT. The chain carries TRBV7-9 and TRBJ2-3; the match to TRBD2 covers 11 bases. Trimming at V came to 3 bases and at J to 0 bases, leaving 2 bases not matched to a gene. This CDR3 has 16 amino acids. Germline CDR1 reads SEHNR; CDR2 reads FQNEAQ (reference sequence). The whole variable domain, remainder taken from reference TRBV7-9 and TRBJ2-3, is DTGVSQNPRHKITKRGQNVTFRCDPISEHNRLYWYRQTLGQGPEFLTYFQNEAQLEKSRLLSDRFSAERPKGSFSTLEIQRTEQGDSAMYLCASSFRTSGSTDTQYFGPGTRLTVL.

This clone was observed once. The chain has TRBV6-5 and TRBJ2-7; D ambiguous. The germline gives CDR1 MNHEY, CDR2 SVGAGI. CDR3 length equals 12 residues. The ends were cut back, 4 bases at V and 2 bases at J, with 6 bases in the middle. The CDR3 DNA reads as TGTGCCAGCAGTTTTGGGGCCTACGAGCAGTACGTC. It translates to CASSFGAYEQYV.

V is TRBV6-6 and J is TRBJ1-5; 7 bases are a match to TRBD1. Trimming cost V 10 bases and J 5 bases; bases outside gene matches: 5. This CDR3 has 12 amino acids. Germline CDR1 is MNHNY and CDR2 is SVGAGI (reference sequence). The CDR3 protein is CATRQGDQPQHF. The CDR3 DNA reads TGTGCCACGCGACAGGGAGATCAGCCCCAGCATTTT.

The chain recombines TRBV28 with TRBJ1-6, with D hard to call. Deletions cut 6 bases from V and 4 bases from J, with 22 bases between. Germline V gene data show CDR1 as MDHEN and CDR2 as SYDVKM. This CDR3 is built from 18 residues. The CDR3 bases are TGTGCCAGCAGGTTCGGGGTCGGAGGGCGAAATTATAATTCACCCCTCCACTTT. Residues: CASRFGVGGRNYNSPLHF. Full variable domain (remainder filled in from reference TRBV28 and TRBJ1-6): DVKVTQSSRYLVKRTGEKVFLECVQDMDHENMFWYRQDPGLGLRLIYFSYDVKMKEKGDIPEGYSVSREKKERFSLILESASTNQTSMYLCASRFGVGGRNYNSPLHFGNGTRLTVT.

The chain has TRBV20-1 and TRBJ2-1; D remains ambiguous. CDR3 size: 11 residues. The V and J ends lost 8 bases and 4 bases respectively, with 9 bases between them. Germline-derived CDR1 and CDR2 are DFQATT and SNEGSKA (reference sequence). In nucleotides, the CDR3 is TGCAGTTCTGAAACTTACAATGAGCAGTTCTTC. Translation gives CSSETYNEQFF.

The chain is built from TRBV7-2 and TRBJ1-5; perhaps TRBD1 as D (5 bases). CDR3 length equals 14 residues. The V end lost 5 bases, the J end lost 7 bases, and 15 bases lay between the germline ends. CDR1 and CDR2 from the germline V gene are SGHTA and FQGNSA. The CDR3 region is CASSIGQPQQPQHF. As DNA, the CDR3 is TGTGCCAGCAGCATAGGACAACCCCAACAGCCCCAGCATTTT.

The rearrangement joins TRBV5-6 to TRBJ1-4; D gene unclear. The CDR3 loop spans 16 amino acids. Germline CDR1 is SGHDT and CDR2 is YYEEEE. Trimming took 0 bases from V and 3 from J, leaving 12 bases between them. The CDR3 spells CASSLALWRSNEKLFF. CDR3 sequence (DNA): TGTGCCAGCAGCTTGGCATTATGGAGATCTAATGAAAAACTGTTTTTT.

This clone was recorded only once. The chain has TRBV6-5 and TRBJ1-1; the D is unclear. CDR3 size: 15 residues. V was pared by 5 bases and J by 1 base, with 14 bases between. The germline gives CDR1 MNHEY, CDR2 SVGAGI. CDR3 amino acids: CASSKNRGWNTEAFF. The CDR3 DNA reads as TGTGCCAGCAGTAAAAACAGAGGCTGGAACACTGAAGCTTTCTTT.

This chain links TRBV19 with TRBJ2-5; D is possibly TRBD1 or TRBD2 (5 bases each). Trimming left V 6 bases short and J 7 bases short, with 18 bases between. This CDR3 contains 14 residues. CDR1 is LNHDA, CDR2 SQIVND, per germline (reference sequence). The CDR3 nucleotides are TGTGCCAGTAGCGAGGGGTGGGGAGCTGGGACCCAGTACTTC. Translated: CASSEGWGAGTQYF. The full variable domain, rest sourced from reference TRBV19 and TRBJ2-5, is DGGITQSPKYLFRKEGQNVTLSCEQNLNHDAMYWYRQDPGQGLRLIYYSQIVNDFQKGDIAEGYSVSREKKESFPLTVTSAQKNPTAFYLCASSEGWGAGTQYFGPGTRLLVL.

The DNA for the CDR3 is TGTGCCAGCAGTTTTGGGGGGAGCTCCTATAATTCACCCCTCCACTTT. The encoded protein is CASSFGGSSYNSPLHF. The gene calls are TRBV27 and TRBJ1-6; a weak D match, TRBD1 (5 bases). CDR3 size: 16 residues. V lost 3 bases and J 0 bases, leaving 9 bases between the germline ends. CDR1 is MNHEY, CDR2 SMNVEV, per germline (reference sequence).

The rearrangement links TRBV5-1 to TRBJ2-5; no clear D gene. The CDR3 covers 12 residues. The germline V and J ends were trimmed by 1 base and 1 base, with 2 bases remaining between them. Per germline, CDR1 SGHRS and CDR2 YFSETQ. CDR3: CASSLTQETQYF. DNA for the CDR3: TGCGCCAGCAGCTTGACCCAAGAGACCCAGTACTTC.

The rearrangement uses TRBV4-3 and TRBJ1-5, with 9 bases lining up with TRBD1. CDR1 is LGHNA, CDR2 YSLEER, per germline. V shed 0 bases, J shed 6 bases, and the junction held 3 bases outside the gene matches. CDR3 length: 15 amino acids. CDR3 residues: CASSQDGTGTQPQHF. CDR3 in DNA: TGCGCCAGCAGCCAAGATGGGACAGGGACTCAGCCCCAGCATTTT.

The V gene is TRBV7-8, the J gene TRBJ1-2; the D is unclear. From germline, CDR1 is SGHVS and CDR2 FQNEAQ. The CDR3 is made up of 13 amino acids. The V gene lost 3 bases and the J gene lost 5 bases, with 10 bases spanning the gap. The CDR3 DNA is TGTGCCAGCAGCTTTTATCCGGGTTATGGCTACACCTTC. This translates into CASSFYPGYGYTF. The variable domain in full, completed from reference TRBV7-8 and TRBJ1-2, reads GAGVSQSPRYKVAKRGQDVALRCDPISGHVSLFWYQQALGQGPEFLTYFQNEAQLDKSGLPSDRFFAERPEGSVSTLKIQRTQQEDSAVYLCASSFYPGYGYTFGSGTRLTVV.

The chain combines TRBV14 with TRBJ2-5; D gene ambiguous. V lost 4 bases and J 4 bases, leaving 7 bases between the germline ends. In germline, CDR1 is SGHDN, CDR2 FVKESK. The CDR3 has 12 amino acids. This CDR3 is CASSLNRETQYF. DNA for the CDR3: TGTGCCAGCAGCCTCAACAGAGAGACCCAGTACTTC. The complete variable domain, with remaining parts taken from reference TRBV14 and TRBJ2-5, reads EAGVTQFPSHSVIEKGQTVTLRCDPISGHDNLYWYRRVMGKEIKFLLHFVKESKQDESGMPNNRFLAERTGGTYSTLKVQPAELEDSGVYFCASSLNRETQYFGPGTRLLVL.

The V call is TRBV11-2, the J call TRBJ2-1, with 8 bases lining up with TRBD2. This CDR3 is built from 12 residues. CDR1 is SGHAT, CDR2 FQNNGV, per germline. The trim removed 5 bases at V and 12 bases at J, leaving 6 bases unmatched. The CDR3 DNA follows: TGTGCCAGCAGCCCTACGGGGGGGTGGCAGTTCTTC. Its protein is CASSPTGGWQFF. The full variable domain, completed using reference TRBV11-2 and TRBJ2-1, is EAGVAQSPRYKIIEKRQSVAFWCNPISGHATLYWYQQILGQGPKLLIQFQNNGVVDDSQLPKDRFSAERLKGVDSTLKIQPAKLEDSAVYLCASSPTGGWQFFGPGTRLTVL.

This chain links TRBV19 with TRBJ2-1; D remains unclear. The V gene lost 3 bases and the J gene lost 7 bases, with 16 bases spanning the gap. The CDR3 spans 15 residues. In germline, CDR1 is LNHDA, CDR2 SQIVND (reference sequence). In nucleotides, the CDR3 is TGTGCCAGTAGTATTTGGGGTAACGGCAGAAATGAGCAGTTCTTC. Translation gives CASSIWGNGRNEQFF.